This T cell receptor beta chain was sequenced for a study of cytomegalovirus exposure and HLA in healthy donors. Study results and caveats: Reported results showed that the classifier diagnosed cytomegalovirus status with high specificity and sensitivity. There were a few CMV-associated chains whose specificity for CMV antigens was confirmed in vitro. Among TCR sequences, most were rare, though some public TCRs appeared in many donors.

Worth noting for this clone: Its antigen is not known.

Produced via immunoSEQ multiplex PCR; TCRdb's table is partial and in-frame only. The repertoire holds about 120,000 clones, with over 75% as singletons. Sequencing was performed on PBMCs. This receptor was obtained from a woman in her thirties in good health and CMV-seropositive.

Here the CDR3 DNA reads TGTGCCATCAGTACTAGAGGGAACACTGAAGCTTTCTTT. It codes for CAISTRGNTEAFF. The chain has TRBV10-3 and TRBJ1-1; D gene unclear. Per the germline V gene, CDR1 is ENHRY and CDR2 is SYGVKD. Between the trimmed V and J ends, which lost 5 bases and 1 base, there was a span of 8 bases. There are 13 residues in the CDR3.